Listed below are T cell receptor beta chains from one sample, sequenced in a study of blood T cell repertoires in COVID-19. Profiled with immunoSEQ multiplex PCR; TCRdb holds only in-frame clones, not every one. The table has 150,000 to 200,000 clones, 65% to 80% seen once. The source material was PBMCs or T cells enriched from blood (not recorded which). The receptors derive from a woman aged 45-59 years with acute COVID-19. Each CDR3 is given with its conserved first and last residue. Fields, in order: D gene, J gene, clone size, V gene, CDR3 protein, CDR3 DNA. D genes are given only for firm matches. Where a row states a size, it is once, few, many or the class of an expanded clone; other rows omit it.

d_gene: NA
j_gene: TRBJ1-5
abundance: NA
v_gene: TRBV18
CDR3aa: CASSPDRTNSNQPQHF
CDR3nt: TGTGCCAGCTCCCCTGACAGGACGAATAGCAATCAGCCCCAGCATTTT

d_gene: TRBD2
j_gene: TRBJ2-1
abundance: NA
v_gene: TRBV24-1
CDR3aa: CATRDYTGGRNEQFF
CDR3nt: TGTGCCACACGGGACTATACGGGGGGGCGAAATGAGCAGTTCTTC

d_gene: NA
j_gene: TRBJ1-5
abundance: NA
v_gene: TRBV5-6
CDR3aa: CASSLRVRGNQPQHF
CDR3nt: TGTGCCAGCAGCTTGAGAGTCAGAGGAAATCAGCCCCAGCATTTT

d_gene: NA
j_gene: TRBJ1-5
abundance: NA
v_gene: TRBV19
CDR3aa: CASSPQPAANQPQHF
CDR3nt: TGTGCCAGTAGTCCGCAGCCCGCGGCTAATCAGCCCCAGCATTTT

d_gene: NA
j_gene: TRBJ1-3
abundance: NA
v_gene: TRBV28
CDR3aa: CASSQLLSGNTIYF
CDR3nt: TGTGCCAGCAGCCAACTACTCTCTGGAAACACCATATATTTT

d_gene: NA
j_gene: TRBJ1-3
abundance: few
v_gene: TRBV5-8
CDR3aa: CASREPLSGNTIYF
CDR3nt: TGTGCCAGCAGGGAGCCACTATCTGGAAACACCATATATTTT

d_gene: TRBD1
j_gene: TRBJ1-4
abundance: once
v_gene: TRBV4-1
CDR3aa: CASSQATGIGELFF
CDR3nt: TGCGCCAGCAGCCAGGCGACAGGGATTGGGGAACTGTTTTTT

d_gene: NA
j_gene: TRBJ1-4
abundance: NA
v_gene: TRBV6-5
CDR3aa: CASSPIGDIREKLFF
CDR3nt: TGTGCCAGCAGCCCAATAGGGGACATTAGGGAAAAACTGTTTTTT

d_gene: TRBD1
j_gene: TRBJ1-1
abundance: NA
v_gene: TRBV9
CDR3aa: CASSAKQGLNTEAFF
CDR3nt: TGTGCCAGCAGCGCTAAACAGGGGCTGAACACTGAAGCTTTCTTT

d_gene: TRBD2
j_gene: TRBJ2-3
abundance: NA
v_gene: TRBV9
CDR3aa: CASRAPEGLAGGGGTDTQYF
CDR3nt: TGTGCCAGCAGGGCTCCGGAGGGACTAGCGGGGGGTGGTGGCACAGATACGCAGTATTTT